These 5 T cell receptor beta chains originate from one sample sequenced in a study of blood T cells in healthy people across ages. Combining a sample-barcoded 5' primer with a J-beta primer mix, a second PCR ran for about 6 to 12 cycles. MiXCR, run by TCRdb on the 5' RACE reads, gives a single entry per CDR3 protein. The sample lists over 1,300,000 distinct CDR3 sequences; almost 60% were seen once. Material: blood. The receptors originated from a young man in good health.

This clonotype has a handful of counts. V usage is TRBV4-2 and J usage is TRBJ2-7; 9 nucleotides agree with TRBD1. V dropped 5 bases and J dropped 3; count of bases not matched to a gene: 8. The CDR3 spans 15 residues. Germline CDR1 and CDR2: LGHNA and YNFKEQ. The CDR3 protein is CASSSTGGNLYEQYF. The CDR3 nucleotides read TGTGCCAGCAGCTCGACAGGGGGGAATCTCTACGAGCAGTACTTC.

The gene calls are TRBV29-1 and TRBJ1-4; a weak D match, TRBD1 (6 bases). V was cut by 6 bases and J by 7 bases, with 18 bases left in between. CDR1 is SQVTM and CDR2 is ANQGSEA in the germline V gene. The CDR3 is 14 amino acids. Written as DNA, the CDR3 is TGCAGCGTGGGGAAGACAGGCGGTGGTGAAAAACTGTTTTTT. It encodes CSVGKTGGGEKLFF.

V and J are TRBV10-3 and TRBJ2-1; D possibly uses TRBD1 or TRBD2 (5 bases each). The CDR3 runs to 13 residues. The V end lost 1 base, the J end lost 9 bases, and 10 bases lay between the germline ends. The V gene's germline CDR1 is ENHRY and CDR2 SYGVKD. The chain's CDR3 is CAISEFGDGEQFF. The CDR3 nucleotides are TGTGCCATCAGTGAGTTTGGGGACGGTGAGCAGTTCTTC.

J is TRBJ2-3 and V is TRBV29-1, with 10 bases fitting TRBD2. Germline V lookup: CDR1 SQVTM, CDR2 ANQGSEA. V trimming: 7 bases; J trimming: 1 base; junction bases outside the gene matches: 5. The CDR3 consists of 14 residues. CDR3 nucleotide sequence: TGCAGCGACGCCGGGACTAGCGGCACAGATACGCAGTATTTT. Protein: CSDAGTSGTDTQYF.

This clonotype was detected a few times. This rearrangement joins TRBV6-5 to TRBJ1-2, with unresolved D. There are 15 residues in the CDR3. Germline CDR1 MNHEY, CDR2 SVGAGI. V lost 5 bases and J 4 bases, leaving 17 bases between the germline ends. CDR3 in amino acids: CASSRPLMTGYGYTF. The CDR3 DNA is TGTGCCAGCAGTCGCCCGTTGATGACGGGCTATGGCTACACCTTC.